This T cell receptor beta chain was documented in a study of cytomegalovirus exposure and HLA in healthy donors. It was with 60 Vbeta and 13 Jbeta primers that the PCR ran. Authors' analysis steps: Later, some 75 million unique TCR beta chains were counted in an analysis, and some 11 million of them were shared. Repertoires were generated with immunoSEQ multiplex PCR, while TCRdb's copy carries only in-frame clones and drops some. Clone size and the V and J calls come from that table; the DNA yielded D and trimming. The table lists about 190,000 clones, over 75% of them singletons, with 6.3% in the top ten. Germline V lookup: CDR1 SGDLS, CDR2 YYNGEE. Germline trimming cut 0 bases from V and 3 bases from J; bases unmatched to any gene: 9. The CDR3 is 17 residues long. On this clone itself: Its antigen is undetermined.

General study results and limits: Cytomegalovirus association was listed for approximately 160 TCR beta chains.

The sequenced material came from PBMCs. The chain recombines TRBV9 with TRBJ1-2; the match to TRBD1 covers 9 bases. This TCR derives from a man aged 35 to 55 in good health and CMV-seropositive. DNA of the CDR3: TGTGCCAGCAGCGTAGACCCTACAGGGGGCCCTGACTATGGCTACACCTTC. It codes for CASSVDPTGGPDYGYTF.